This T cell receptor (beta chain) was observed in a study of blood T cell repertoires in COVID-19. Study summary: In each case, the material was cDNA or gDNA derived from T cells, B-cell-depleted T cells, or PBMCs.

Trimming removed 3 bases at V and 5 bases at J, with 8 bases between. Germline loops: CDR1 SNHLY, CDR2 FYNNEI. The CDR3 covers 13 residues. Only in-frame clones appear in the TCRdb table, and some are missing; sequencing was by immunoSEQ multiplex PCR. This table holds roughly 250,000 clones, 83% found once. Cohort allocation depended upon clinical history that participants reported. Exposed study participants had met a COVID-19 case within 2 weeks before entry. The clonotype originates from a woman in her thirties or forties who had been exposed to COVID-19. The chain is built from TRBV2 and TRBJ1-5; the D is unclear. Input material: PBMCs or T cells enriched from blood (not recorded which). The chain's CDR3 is CASSDIRDQPQHF. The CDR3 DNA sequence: TGTGCCAGCAGTGATATCCGGGATCAGCCCCAGCATTTT.